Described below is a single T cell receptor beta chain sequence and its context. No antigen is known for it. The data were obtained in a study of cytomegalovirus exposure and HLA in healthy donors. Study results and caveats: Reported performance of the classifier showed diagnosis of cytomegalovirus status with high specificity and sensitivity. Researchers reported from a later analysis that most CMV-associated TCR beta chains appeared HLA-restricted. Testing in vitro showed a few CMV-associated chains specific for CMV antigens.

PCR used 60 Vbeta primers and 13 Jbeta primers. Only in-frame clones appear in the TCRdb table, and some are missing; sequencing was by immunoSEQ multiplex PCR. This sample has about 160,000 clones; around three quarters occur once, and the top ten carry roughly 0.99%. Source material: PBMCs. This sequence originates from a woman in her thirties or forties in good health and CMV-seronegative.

The CDR3 DNA reads TGTGCCAGCAGTGCGGACAGAGGGTACACTGAAGCTTTCTTT. Its translation is CASSADRGYTEAFF. This rearrangement joins TRBV28 to TRBJ1-1; D may be TRBD1 (6 bases). The germline gives CDR1 MDHEN, CDR2 SYDVKM. V was clipped by 5 bases and J by 3 bases, with 13 bases between them. The CDR3 is 14 amino acids.